The rows below give T cell receptor beta chains drawn from one sample of a study of glioma-infiltrating T cells after dendritic cell vaccination. Some clones are missing from TCRdb's copy, which holds only in-frame ones; the method was immunoSEQ multiplex PCR. This table holds approximately 93,000 clones, about 85% found once. The sample consisted of blood, taken after dendritic cell vaccination. The receptors here all came from a human donor with glioblastoma. Both conserved end residues are part of each CDR3. The order of the fields is J gene, clone size, V gene, D gene, CDR3 DNA, CDR3 protein. D genes are given only for firm matches. Clone size is given for some rows only: seen once, a few or many times, or a class if the clone is expanded.

J gene: TRBJ1-2
clone size: NA
V gene: TRBV9
D gene: TRBD1
CDR3 DNA: TGTGCCAGCAGCGTAGGGGGACAGGGAGGGTATGGCTACACCTTC
CDR3 protein: CASSVGGQGGYGYTF

J gene: TRBJ2-1
clone size: NA
V gene: TRBV2
D gene: NA
CDR3 DNA: TGTGCCAGCATAAGAGAGCAATACAATGAGCAGTTCTTC
CDR3 protein: CASIREQYNEQFF

J gene: TRBJ2-6
clone size: NA
V gene: TRBV27
D gene: NA
CDR3 DNA: TGTGCCAGCAGTTTATTGTACTCTGGGGCCAACGTCCTGACTTTC
CDR3 protein: CASSLLYSGANVLTF

J gene: TRBJ1-2
clone size: NA
V gene: TRBV20-1
D gene: NA
CDR3 DNA: TGCAGTGCTACAGGTGCCTACACCTTC
CDR3 protein: CSATGAYTF

J gene: TRBJ2-7
clone size: NA
V gene: TRBV7-9
D gene: NA
CDR3 DNA: TGTGCCAGCAGCCCTACGTCCGGGACAAGGGGCTACGAGCAGTACTTC
CDR3 protein: CASSPTSGTRGYEQYF

J gene: TRBJ2-7
clone size: few
V gene: TRBV2
D gene: NA
CDR3 DNA: TGTGCCAGCAGGGACTATCCGAGCTCCTACGAGCAGTACTTC
CDR3 protein: CASRDYPSSYEQYF

J gene: TRBJ1-1
clone size: NA
V gene: TRBV18
D gene: NA
CDR3 DNA: TGTGCCAGCTCACCTCCGGGACACCTTGAAGCTTTCTTT
CDR3 protein: CASSPPGHLEAFF

J gene: TRBJ2-1
clone size: NA
V gene: TRBV6-4
D gene: TRBD2
CDR3 DNA: TGTGCCAGCAGTGACTCGATAGGCGGGGGGAATGAGCAGTTCTTC
CDR3 protein: CASSDSIGGGNEQFF

J gene: TRBJ2-5
clone size: NA
V gene: TRBV9
D gene: NA
CDR3 DNA: TGTGCCAGCAGCGGTGGGCGAATCTCCGTCCCCCTAAAAGAGACCCAGTACTTC
CDR3 protein: CASSGGRISVPLKETQYF

J gene: TRBJ2-3
clone size: NA
V gene: TRBV5-1
D gene: TRBD1
CDR3 DNA: TGCGCCAGCAGCTTGGCCGGGACAGGGGGCAGGTGGACAGATACGCAGTATTTT
CDR3 protein: CASSLAGTGGRWTDTQYF

J gene: TRBJ1-1
clone size: NA
V gene: TRBV7-6
D gene: TRBD1
CDR3 DNA: TGTGCCAGCAGCACCCGACAGGGATCCCCGAACACTGAAGCTTTCTTT
CDR3 protein: CASSTRQGSPNTEAFF

J gene: TRBJ2-7
clone size: NA
V gene: TRBV7-9
D gene: NA
CDR3 DNA: TGTGCCAGCAGCTTAGGGACAACCTACGAGCAGTACTTC
CDR3 protein: CASSLGTTYEQYF

J gene: TRBJ2-2
clone size: NA
V gene: TRBV11-2
D gene: TRBD1
CDR3 DNA: TGTGCCAGCAGCAAGTTGGGACAGGGGGGCACCGGGGAGCTGTTTTTT
CDR3 protein: CASSKLGQGGTGELFF

J gene: TRBJ2-2
clone size: NA
V gene: TRBV7-3
D gene: TRBD2
CDR3 DNA: TGTGCCAGCAGCACGGGACTAGCATTCGGGGAGCTGTTTTTT
CDR3 protein: CASSTGLAFGELFF

J gene: TRBJ2-2
clone size: NA
V gene: TRBV7-2
D gene: TRBD1
CDR3 DNA: TGTGCCAGCACCACCGGGGCAGGGGGCGTCTTGGGCACCGGGGAGCTGTTTTTT
CDR3 protein: CASTTGAGGVLGTGELFF

J gene: TRBJ2-3
clone size: NA
V gene: TRBV10-3
D gene: TRBD2
CDR3 DNA: TGTGCCATCAGTGGGACTAGCGGGAGAGGTAGGACAGATACGCAGTATTTT
CDR3 protein: CAISGTSGRGRTDTQYF

J gene: TRBJ2-7
clone size: once
V gene: TRBV30
D gene: NA
CDR3 DNA: TGTGCCTGGAGTGTCAGCGGAACCTACGAGCAGTGCTTC
CDR3 protein: CAWSVSGTYEQCF

J gene: TRBJ2-2
clone size: once
V gene: TRBV11-3
D gene: TRBD1
CDR3 DNA: TGTGCCAGTTCGGACAGGGAAAACACCGGGGAGCTGTTTTTT
CDR3 protein: CASSDRENTGELFF

J gene: TRBJ2-3
clone size: NA
V gene: TRBV7-3
D gene: NA
CDR3 DNA: TGTGCCAGCAGGGCCAGGGTGAGCACAGATACGCAGTATTTT
CDR3 protein: CASRARVSTDTQYF

J gene: TRBJ1-1
clone size: NA
V gene: TRBV5-1
D gene: NA
CDR3 DNA: TGCGCCAGCAGCCCCCGTCTCACAGTGAACACTGAAGCTTTCTTT
CDR3 protein: CASSPRLTVNTEAFF

J gene: TRBJ2-5
clone size: NA
V gene: TRBV7-6
D gene: TRBD2
CDR3 DNA: TGTGCCAGCAGCTTAGCGCGGGGGATCGGGGAGACCCAGTACTTC
CDR3 protein: CASSLARGIGETQYF

J gene: TRBJ2-7
clone size: NA
V gene: TRBV11-2
D gene: TRBD2
CDR3 DNA: TGTGCCAGCAGTCGAGGCGGGGCGGGAGAAGACCACGAGCAGTACTTC
CDR3 protein: CASSRGGAGEDHEQYF

J gene: TRBJ1-5
clone size: NA
V gene: TRBV2
D gene: TRBD1
CDR3 DNA: TGTGCCAGCAGGAAACAGGGGACCGGGGGGCCCCAGCATTTT
CDR3 protein: CASRKQGTGGPQHF

J gene: TRBJ2-2
clone size: NA
V gene: TRBV7-9
D gene: NA
CDR3 DNA: TGTGCCAGCAGCTTCCTACAGGTGGCCGGGGAGCTGTTTTTT
CDR3 protein: CASSFLQVAGELFF

J gene: TRBJ2-1
clone size: NA
V gene: TRBV4-1
D gene: TRBD1
CDR3 DNA: TGCGCCAGCAGCCAAGTCAAGGCGGGACAGGGGGCCGCTGAGCAGTTCTTC
CDR3 protein: CASSQVKAGQGAAEQFF

J gene: TRBJ1-5
clone size: NA
V gene: TRBV7-2
D gene: TRBD1
CDR3 DNA: TGTGCCAGCAGCTTTCCGGGGCCCAGGGGGGTTAGCAATCAGCCCCAGCATTTT
CDR3 protein: CASSFPGPRGVSNQPQHF

J gene: TRBJ1-5
clone size: NA
V gene: TRBV7-9
D gene: TRBD1
CDR3 DNA: TGTGCCAGCAGCTTAGCCCGGGACAGAAATAATCAGCCCCAGCATTTT
CDR3 protein: CASSLARDRNNQPQHF

J gene: TRBJ2-6
clone size: few
V gene: TRBV25-1
D gene: TRBD1
CDR3 DNA: TGTGCCAGCAGTGACCCGGGACAGCCTCCTGGGGCCAACGTCCTGACTTTC
CDR3 protein: CASSDPGQPPGANVLTF

J gene: TRBJ2-7
clone size: few
V gene: TRBV6-1
D gene: NA
CDR3 DNA: TGTGCCAGCGGACCCCGGGACACTCGCTGG
CDR3 protein: CASGPRDTRW

J gene: TRBJ1-2
clone size: NA
V gene: TRBV27
D gene: NA
CDR3 DNA: TGTGCCAGCAGTGACATGTATGGCTACACCTTC
CDR3 protein: CASSDMYGYTF

J gene: TRBJ2-3
clone size: NA
V gene: TRBV7-3
D gene: TRBD2
CDR3 DNA: TGTGCCAGCAGCTTAACATTTAGCGGGAGAGCTCTAGATACGCAGTATTTT
CDR3 protein: CASSLTFSGRALDTQYF

J gene: TRBJ2-7
clone size: few
V gene: TRBV19
D gene: TRBD2
CDR3 DNA: TGTGCCAGTACCCCGGGCGGACTAGCAGACGAGCAGTACTTC
CDR3 protein: CASTPGGLADEQYF

J gene: TRBJ2-3
clone size: once
V gene: TRBV12-5
D gene: NA
CDR3 DNA: TGTGCTAGTGGTTTGGTCCTGGGGCCAGGGGCAGATACGCAGTATTTT
CDR3 protein: CASGLVLGPGADTQYF

J gene: TRBJ1-2
clone size: NA
V gene: TRBV5-6
D gene: NA
CDR3 DNA: TGTGCCAGCAGCTTGCCCGGGAGACACTATGGCTACACCTTC
CDR3 protein: CASSLPGRHYGYTF

J gene: TRBJ1-2
clone size: once
V gene: TRBV7-8
D gene: NA
CDR3 DNA: TGTGCCAGCAGCTTAGTATTGCTCTCAGTTACCTATGGCTACACCTTC
CDR3 protein: CASSLVLLSVTYGYTF

J gene: TRBJ2-1
clone size: few
V gene: TRBV5-6
D gene: TRBD1
CDR3 DNA: TGTGCCAGCAGAAGACAGGGAACCAATGAGCAGTTCTTC
CDR3 protein: CASRRQGTNEQFF

J gene: TRBJ2-1
clone size: NA
V gene: TRBV7-9
D gene: NA
CDR3 DNA: TGTGCCAGCAGCCCCCTCCAGGGCAATGAGCAGTTCTTC
CDR3 protein: CASSPLQGNEQFF

J gene: TRBJ2-7
clone size: NA
V gene: TRBV28
D gene: TRBD1
CDR3 DNA: TGTGCCAGCAGTTTGCCCACAGGGGGGTTCAACGAGCAGTACTTC
CDR3 protein: CASSLPTGGFNEQYF

J gene: TRBJ1-2
clone size: NA
V gene: TRBV13
D gene: TRBD1
CDR3 DNA: TGTGCCAGCAGCGAAAGGACAGGGTACTATGGCTACACCTTC
CDR3 protein: CASSERTGYYGYTF

J gene: TRBJ2-5
clone size: NA
V gene: TRBV7-3
D gene: TRBD2
CDR3 DNA: TGTGCCAGCAGCCCGGGGACTAGCTTTCGAGAGACCCAGTACTTC
CDR3 protein: CASSPGTSFRETQYF

J gene: TRBJ2-7
clone size: NA
V gene: TRBV7-9
D gene: NA
CDR3 DNA: TGTGCCAGCAGTAGAGGGGGCTACGAGCAGTACTTC
CDR3 protein: CASSRGGYEQYF

J gene: TRBJ2-7
clone size: once
V gene: TRBV5-6
D gene: NA
CDR3 DNA: TGTGCCAGCAGCTTGCGGGTAGCACCCTACGAGCAGTACTTC
CDR3 protein: CASSLRVAPYEQYF

J gene: TRBJ2-1
clone size: few
V gene: TRBV7-2
D gene: TRBD2
CDR3 DNA: TGTGCCAGCAGCTGGTATAGCGGGAGTTCGGGTGAGCAGTTCTTC
CDR3 protein: CASSWYSGSSGEQFF

J gene: TRBJ1-1
clone size: NA
V gene: TRBV11-3
D gene: TRBD1
CDR3 DNA: TGTGCCAGCAGCAGAACAGGGGACACTGAAGCTTTCTTT
CDR3 protein: CASSRTGDTEAFF

J gene: TRBJ1-2
clone size: NA
V gene: TRBV13
D gene: TRBD1
CDR3 DNA: TGTGCCAGCAGCTTTGGCCAGGGGGATAACTATGGCTACACCTTC
CDR3 protein: CASSFGQGDNYGYTF

J gene: TRBJ2-7
clone size: few
V gene: TRBV7-8
D gene: TRBD1
CDR3 DNA: TGTGCCAGCAGCGCAGGACAGGAAAAAAGGGACGAGCAGTACTTC
CDR3 protein: CASSAGQEKRDEQYF

J gene: TRBJ1-1
clone size: NA
V gene: TRBV5-6
D gene: TRBD1
CDR3 DNA: TGTGCCAGCAGCTCCCCAGGCCCTGACAGGGGGATCCCCAACACTGAAGCTTTCTTT
CDR3 protein: CASSSPGPDRGIPNTEAFF

J gene: TRBJ2-7
clone size: NA
V gene: TRBV7-9
D gene: TRBD1
CDR3 DNA: TGTGCCAGCAGCTCCCAACCCGCCGGGACAGCGAACTACGAGCAGTACTTC
CDR3 protein: CASSSQPAGTANYEQYF

J gene: TRBJ2-2
clone size: few
V gene: TRBV4-2
D gene: NA
CDR3 DNA: TGTGCCAGCAGCCAAGTGACTCAGCACACCGGGGAGCTGTTTTTT
CDR3 protein: CASSQVTQHTGELFF

J gene: TRBJ1-1
clone size: NA
V gene: TRBV19
D gene: NA
CDR3 DNA: TGTGCCAGTATCGAACATAGTATTTATAGCGGCACTGAAGCTTTCTTT
CDR3 protein: CASIEHSIYSGTEAFF

J gene: TRBJ2-2
clone size: NA
V gene: TRBV5-6
D gene: TRBD2
CDR3 DNA: TGTGCCAGCAGCTTGAGGCCTAGCGGGACCACCGGGGAGCTGTTTTTT
CDR3 protein: CASSLRPSGTTGELFF

J gene: TRBJ2-1
clone size: few
V gene: TRBV19
D gene: TRBD2
CDR3 DNA: TGTGCCAGTAGCGAGCGGGGGGGCGTCTACAATGAGCAGTTCTTC
CDR3 protein: CASSERGGVYNEQFF

J gene: TRBJ1-5
clone size: NA
V gene: TRBV19
D gene: NA
CDR3 DNA: TGTGCCAGTAGTATCGGCCAGGGGTTCAATCAGCCCCAGCATTTT
CDR3 protein: CASSIGQGFNQPQHF

J gene: TRBJ1-2
clone size: few
V gene: TRBV5-1
D gene: TRBD1
CDR3 DNA: TGCGCCAGCAGCTTGGGGGACAGGGCTTATGGCTACACCTTC
CDR3 protein: CASSLGDRAYGYTF

J gene: TRBJ2-7
clone size: once
V gene: TRBV7-2
D gene: TRBD2
CDR3 DNA: TGTGCCAGCAGCTTAGGGCCTAGCGGGAGGGCTTCTAACGAGCAGTACTTC
CDR3 protein: CASSLGPSGRASNEQYF

J gene: TRBJ1-2
clone size: NA
V gene: TRBV5-1
D gene: NA
CDR3 DNA: TGCGCCAGCAGCTTGGGTGGCAGGGGAAACTATGGCTACACCTTC
CDR3 protein: CASSLGGRGNYGYTF

J gene: TRBJ1-5
clone size: NA
V gene: TRBV7-2
D gene: NA
CDR3 DNA: TGTGCCAGCAGACTGGGGCCGGGGGGACCCGCGGGTCAGCCCCAGCATTTT
CDR3 protein: CASRLGPGGPAGQPQHF

J gene: TRBJ1-1
clone size: NA
V gene: TRBV4-3
D gene: NA
CDR3 DNA: TGCGCCAGCAGCCCACAGGGAGATGAAGCTTTCTTT
CDR3 protein: CASSPQGDEAFF

J gene: TRBJ1-5
clone size: few
V gene: TRBV5-6
D gene: NA
CDR3 DNA: TGTGCCAGCAGCTCAGAAACAGGGAATCAGCCCCAGCATTTT
CDR3 protein: CASSSETGNQPQHF

J gene: TRBJ2-3
clone size: NA
V gene: TRBV11-2
D gene: NA
CDR3 DNA: TGTGCCAGCAGCTTAGAGCGCCAGGGAAGGTTAGGGGATACGCAGTATTTT
CDR3 protein: CASSLERQGRLGDTQYF